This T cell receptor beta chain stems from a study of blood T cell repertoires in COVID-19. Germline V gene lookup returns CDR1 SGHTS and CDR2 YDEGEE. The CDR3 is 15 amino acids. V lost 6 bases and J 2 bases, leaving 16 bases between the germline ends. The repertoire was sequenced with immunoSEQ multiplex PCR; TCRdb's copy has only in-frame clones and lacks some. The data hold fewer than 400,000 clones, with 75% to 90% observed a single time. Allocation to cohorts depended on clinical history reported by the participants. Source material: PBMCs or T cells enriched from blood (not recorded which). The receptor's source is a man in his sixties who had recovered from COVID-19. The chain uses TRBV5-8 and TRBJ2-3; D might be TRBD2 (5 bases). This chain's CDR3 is CASTPRGPYTDTQYF. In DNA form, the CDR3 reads TGTGCCAGCACCCCCCGAGGGCCCTACACAGATACGCAGTATTTT.